This TCR beta chain appears in the sequencing data of a study of T-cell reconstitution after alpha-beta-depleted transplantation in children. Unique molecular identifiers featured in how the TCRbeta library was prepared. TCRdb re-analysed the PCR reads in MiXCR, keeping a single row per CDR3 protein. The table has almost 250,000 distinct CDR3 sequences, around 25% seen once. Sequences were derived from PBMCs, sampled before TCRalphabeta/CD19-depleted stem cell transplant. This receptor was taken from a girl aged 2-10 years with Fanconi anemia, due to receive a stem cell transplant.

CDR3 sequence: CASSYGTPNYGYTF. As DNA, the CDR3 is TGTGCCAGCAGTTACGGGACACCCAACTATGGCTACACCTTC. This chain joins TRBV6-5 and TRBJ1-2, with TRBD1 as a possible D gene (6 bases). The CDR3 is 14 amino acids. Germline lookup yields CDR1 MNHEY and CDR2 SVGAGI. V lost 2 bases and J 2 bases, leaving 9 bases between the germline ends.